The entry that follows covers one TCR beta chain sequence. The target of this receptor is not known. Qualities for individual bases were not recorded, and no much larger clone is one base off. TCRbeta CDR3 regions were amplified with the immunoSEQ bias-controlled multiplex PCR and sequenced at high throughput. Per the original workflow: The immunoSEQ vendor pipeline collapsed and filtered the CDR3 sequences so that the abundance and frequency of each unique TCRbeta CDR3 could be quantified. Using a 90% global sequence identity threshold, CD-HIT clustered dominant CDR3 amino acid sequences together with SARS-CoV-2-specific ImmuneCODE TCRbeta sequences. Clones with frequencies of 0.1 to 1 were classed as hyperexpanded, and 0.01 to 0.1 as large. MiXCR was used to confirm CDR3 amino acid sequences and V and J gene assignments of dominant clones. The R stringdist package was used to compute Levenshtein distances between the patient clonotypes and the ImmuneCODE hits. Not all clones reach the TCRdb copy of this immuneACCESS table, which keeps in-frame sequences only. Checked studies attribute under half of the gap to unresolved V genes and leave the rest unexplained. V and J calls and clone size are as listed in that table; D and trimming were resolved from the DNA. The sample data list several thousand clones, and less than 80% of these were observed just once. The top ten hold approximately 18% of the sample.

The sample originates from a study of T cell repertoires in MIS-A myocarditis (dated by TCRdb to between 2021 and 2022). The QIAamp DNA FFPE kit was used to extract genomic DNA from formalin-fixed paraffin-embedded autopsy tissue. Measured from the cysteine to the phenylalanine, the CDR3 is 16 residues long. Just CDR3 DNA is preserved here, 48 bases in frame from base 1. Per the germline V gene, SGDLS is the CDR1 and YYNGEE is the CDR2. V ends up 3 bases short and J 6 bases short, with an unmatched junction base count of 14. The sequencing input was right inferior lung lobe tissue obtained at autopsy. The receptor's source is a man younger than 35 with fulminant myocarditis from multisystem inflammatory syndrome in adults (MIS-A) after COVID-19. In this chain, TRBV9 is recombined with TRBJ2-7, and 8 junction bases match TRBD1. The CDR3 amino acid sequence is: CASSGRTGTGSGEQYF. The DNA is as follows: TGTGCCAGCAGCGGGCGGACCGGGACAGGAAGTGGCGAGCAGTACTTC.